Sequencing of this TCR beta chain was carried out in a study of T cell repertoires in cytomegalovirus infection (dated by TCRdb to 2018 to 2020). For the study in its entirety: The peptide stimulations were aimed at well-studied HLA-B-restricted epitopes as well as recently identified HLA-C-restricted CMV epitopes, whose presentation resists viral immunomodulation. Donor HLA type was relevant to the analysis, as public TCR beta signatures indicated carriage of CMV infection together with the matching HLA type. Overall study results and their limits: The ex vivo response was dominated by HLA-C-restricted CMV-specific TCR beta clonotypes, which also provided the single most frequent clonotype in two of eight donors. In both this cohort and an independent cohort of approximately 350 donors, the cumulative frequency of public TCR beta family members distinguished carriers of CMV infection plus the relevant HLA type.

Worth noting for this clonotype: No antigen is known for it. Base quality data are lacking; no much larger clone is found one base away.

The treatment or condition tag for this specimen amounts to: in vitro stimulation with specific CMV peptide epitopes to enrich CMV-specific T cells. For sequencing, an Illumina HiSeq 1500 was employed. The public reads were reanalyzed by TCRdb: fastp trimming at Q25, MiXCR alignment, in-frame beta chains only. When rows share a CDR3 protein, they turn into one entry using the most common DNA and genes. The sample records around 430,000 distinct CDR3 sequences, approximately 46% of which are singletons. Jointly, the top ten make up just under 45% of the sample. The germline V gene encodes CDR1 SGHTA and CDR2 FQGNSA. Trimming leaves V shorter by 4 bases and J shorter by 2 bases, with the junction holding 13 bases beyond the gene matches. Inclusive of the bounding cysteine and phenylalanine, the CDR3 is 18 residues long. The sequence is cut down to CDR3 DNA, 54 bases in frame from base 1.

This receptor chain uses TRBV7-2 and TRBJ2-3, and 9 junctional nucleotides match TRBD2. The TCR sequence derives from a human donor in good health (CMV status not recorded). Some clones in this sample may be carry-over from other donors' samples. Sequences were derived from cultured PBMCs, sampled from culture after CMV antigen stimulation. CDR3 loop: CASSSIAGVPLNTDTQYF. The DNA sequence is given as TGTGCCAGCAGCTCGATAGCGGGAGTCCCCTTGAACACAGATACGCAGTATTTT.